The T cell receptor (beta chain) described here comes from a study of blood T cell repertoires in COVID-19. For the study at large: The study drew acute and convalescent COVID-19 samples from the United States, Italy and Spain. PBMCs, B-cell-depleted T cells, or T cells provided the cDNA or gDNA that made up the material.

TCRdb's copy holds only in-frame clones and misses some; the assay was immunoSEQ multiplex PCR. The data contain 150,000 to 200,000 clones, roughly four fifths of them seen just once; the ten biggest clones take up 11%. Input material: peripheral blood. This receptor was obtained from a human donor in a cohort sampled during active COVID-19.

In nucleotides, the CDR3 is TGTGCCAGCAGTTACTCGCAGCACAGGGGTGGAAGCAATCAGCCCCAGCATTTT. It encodes CASSYSQHRGGSNQPQHF. The genes are TRBV6-2 or TRBV6-3 and TRBJ1-5; 7 bases agree with TRBD1. From germline, CDR1 is MNHEY and CDR2 SVGEGT. The CDR3 length is 18 residues. J gave up 1 base and V 0 bases, and 9 bases lay outside the gene matches.